Following are 15 T cell receptor beta chains from one sample sequenced in a study of blood T cell repertoires in COVID-19. Using immunoSEQ multiplex PCR, the repertoire was profiled, and TCRdb retains in-frame clones only, with some absent. The data show approximately 460,000 clones, with 89% seen just once and over 0.7% held by the top ten. Sequencing was carried out using peripheral blood. All receptors derive from a man younger than 35 with COVID-19, enrolled during active disease.

CDR3 amino acids: CATRGQGGGGELFF. CDR3 nucleotides: TGTGCCACCAGAGGACAGGGCGGCGGCGGGGAGCTGTTTTTT. The J gene is TRBJ2-2, the V gene TRBV6-5, with 8 bases identical to TRBD1. With V trimmed by 10 bases and J by 7 bases, 11 bases remained unmatched. The CDR3 contains 14 residues. Germline V gene data show CDR1 as MNHEY and CDR2 as SVGAGI.

The chain has TRBV12-5 and TRBJ2-7; no clear D gene. The CDR3 totals 16 residues. V was cut by 0 bases and J by 0 bases, with 12 bases left in between. Looked up from germline, CDR1 is LGHNT and CDR2 is FRNRAP. CDR3 DNA: TGTGCTAGTGGTTTGGTACTAAGGAGTTACTCCTACGAGCAGTACTTC. It yields the protein CASGLVLRSYSYEQYF.

This clone was counted between two and nine times. CDR3 protein: CASSQGQGASRNEQFF. CDR3 sequence (DNA): TGTGCCAGCAGCCAAGGACAGGGGGCCTCTCGGAATGAGCAGTTCTTC. The V gene is TRBV14, the J gene TRBJ2-1; 10 positions match TRBD1. J was trimmed by 7 bases and V by 1 base; bases with no gene match: 7. The CDR3 totals 16 residues. Germline CDR1 is SGHDN and CDR2 is FVKESK.

This clone has just one count. V gene TRBV30 combines with J gene TRBJ2-7, with 14 bases lining up with TRBD2. With V trimmed by 4 bases and J by 4 bases, 9 bases remained unmatched. Looked up from germline, CDR1 is GTSNPN and CDR2 is SVGIG (reference sequence). This CDR3 is built from 16 residues. CDR3 loop: CAWTPGTSGSVYEQYF. CDR3 DNA: TGTGCCTGGACCCCTGGGACTAGCGGGAGTGTATACGAGCAGTACTTC.

As concerns this clone: One end of the junction is discordant with germline, which a read error may explain. The chain uses TRBV7-7 and TRBJ1-4, with a tentative D call TRBD1 (6 bases). Germline V gene data show CDR1 as SSHAT and CDR2 as FNYEAQ (reference sequence). The CDR3 sequence is 13 residues long. This chain's CDR3 is CASSGGRGGKLFF. The CDR3 DNA follows: TGTGCTAGCAGCGGCGGCAGGGGTGGAAAACTGTTTTTT.

This clone was counted once. The V call is TRBV7-9, the J call TRBJ1-6, with D unresolved. Germline assignment: CDR1 SEHNR and CDR2 FQNEAQ (reference sequence). V was clipped by 2 bases and J by 7 bases, with 3 bases between them. The CDR3 loop spans 12 amino acids. CDR3 region: CASSLQNSPLHF. CDR3 bases: TGTGCCAGCAGCTTACAGAATTCACCCCTCCACTTT.

The V and J genes are TRBV7-2 and TRBJ1-1; 8 bases fit TRBD1. The germline CDR1 and CDR2 sequences are SGHTA and FQGNSA. CDR3 length equals 17 residues. The V gene end was trimmed by 6 bases and the J gene end by 1 base; junction bases not matched to a gene: 13. The CDR3: CASSHNRGVLGNTEAFF. The DNA for the CDR3 is TGTGCCAGCAGTCATAACAGGGGGGTGTTAGGGAACACTGAAGCTTTCTTT.

The chain combines TRBV4-1 with TRBJ2-7; tentatively, D is TRBD2 (6 bases). CDR1 is MGHRA and CDR2 is YSYEKL in the germline V gene. Deletions cut 0 bases from V and 7 bases from J, with 16 bases between. The CDR3 covers 15 residues. The CDR3 spells CASSQDWREVGEQYF. The CDR3 bases are TGCGCCAGCAGCCAAGATTGGAGGGAGGTTGGGGAGCAGTACTTC.

CDR3 DNA sequence: TGTGCCAGCAGCTCCCGGGCGGGGTACAATGAGCAGTTCTTC. Residues: CASSSRAGYNEQFF. The chain has TRBV7-2 and TRBJ2-1; maybe TRBD2 (6 bases). Trimming stripped 4 bases from V and 4 bases from J, with 11 bases between. The germline CDR1 and CDR2 sequences are SGHTA and FQGNSA. The CDR3 has 14 residues.

Here the CDR3 reads CASRGLAGGVGNEQFF. The DNA for the CDR3 is TGTGCCAGCAGAGGACTAGCGGGAGGAGTGGGCAATGAGCAGTTCTTC. This chain links TRBV27 with TRBJ2-1; 14 nucleotides line up with TRBD2. Germline V gene lookup returns CDR1 MNHEY and CDR2 SMNVEV (reference sequence). V lost 6 bases, J lost 6 bases, and 7 bases stayed unmatched. The CDR3 runs to 16 residues.

This sequence joins TRBV19 and TRBJ1-4; D is possibly TRBD1 (5 bases). The germline V gene has CDR1 LNHDA and CDR2 SQIVND (reference sequence). The CDR3 contains 14 residues. Trimming shortened V by 5 bases and J by 0 bases, and 7 bases separated the two germline ends. The DNA for the CDR3 is TGTGCCAGTAGTCAGGGTGCAACTAATGAAAAACTGTTTTTT. This sequence encodes CASSQGATNEKLFF.

The chain carries TRBV6-6 and TRBJ2-1; D is uncertain. The V end lost 4 bases, the J end lost 7 bases, and 8 bases lay between the germline ends. Germline V gives CDR1 MNHNY, CDR2 SVGAGI (reference sequence). The CDR3 is 12 residues long. The CDR3 nucleotides read TGTGCCAGCAGTTCCGGCAGGAATGAGCAGTTCTTC. Translation gives CASSSGRNEQFF.

The rearrangement links TRBV19 to TRBJ1-1; D uncertain. The V end was cut by 3 bases, the J end by 0 bases, with 5 bases between. CDR1 and CDR2 from the germline V gene are LNHDA and SQIVND (reference sequence). CDR3 length: 13 amino acids. The CDR3 nucleotides are TGTGCCAGTAGTATCAGGATGAACACTGAAGCTTTCTTT. Its protein product is CASSIRMNTEAFF. Complete variable domain (other parts from reference TRBV19 and TRBJ1-1): DGGITQSPKYLFRKEGQNVTLSCEQNLNHDAMYWYRQDPGQGLRLIYYSQIVNDFQKGDIAEGYSVSREKKESFPLTVTSAQKNPTAFYLCASSIRMNTEAFFGQGTRLTVV.

The chain employs TRBV15 and TRBJ2-2; D is undetermined. Trimming cost V 0 bases and J 7 bases, with 6 bases left between them. CDR1 and CDR2 from the germline V gene are LNHNV and YYDKDF (reference sequence). The CDR3 is made up of 13 amino acids. CDR3: CATSRDSGGELFF. The DNA for the CDR3 is TGTGCCACCAGCAGAGATTCAGGCGGGGAGCTGTTTTTT.

The gene calls are TRBV11-3 and TRBJ2-7, with a weak D call TRBD1 (5 bases). V dropped 5 bases and J dropped 2 bases, with 7 bases sitting between them. There are 12 residues in the CDR3. Germline V CDR1 and CDR2: SGHNT, YENEEA. The CDR3 reads CASSRRAYEQYF. The CDR3 bases are TGTGCCAGCAGCCGCAGGGCCTACGAGCAGTACTTC.